This T cell receptor beta chain comes out of a study of T cells after yellow fever vaccination. The overall study: Preparation used SMART-Seq v4 Ultra Low Input for the low-cell-number fractions. Broader study findings: Reappearing after the booster were most of the clones from primary vaccination (around 95% CD4, about 88% CD8).

One entry per CDR3 protein results from TCRdb running MiXCR on the 5' RACE reads. There are around 150,000 distinct CDR3 sequences in the sample; around 7.3% occur only once, and more than 2.5% lies in the top ten. There are many counts of this clonotype. What it recognizes is unknown. The CDR3 extends over 16 amino acids. Trimming removed 0 bases at V and 3 bases at J, with 15 bases between. Germline V gene sequence: CDR1 LGHNA, CDR2 YSLEER. This TCR was recovered from a man between 18 and 35 years old who received the YFV17D yellow fever vaccine. Source: CD4+ T cells sorted from PBMCs, taken about 5 days after the first yellow fever vaccination. The V call is TRBV4-3, the J call TRBJ2-7; TRBD2 might be the D (6 bases). The DNA of the CDR3 is TGCGCCAGCAGCCAAGAGGCGGGGCTGGGGGGCTACGAGCAGTACTTC. Amino acid sequence: CASSQEAGLGGYEQYF.